The T cell receptor beta chain under discussion was sequenced for a study of T-cell reconstitution after alpha-beta-depleted transplantation in children. This clonotype showed up just a few times. Unique molecular identifiers were incorporated into the prepared TCRbeta library. TCRdb re-called the PCR reads through MiXCR, storing one row per CDR3 protein. This sample has 200,000 to 250,000 distinct CDR3 sequences, with roughly 10% found just once. The CDR3 consists of 14 residues. Germline V gives CDR1 ENHRY, CDR2 SYGVKD. Trimming removed 4 bases from V and 1 base from J, with 10 bases in between. The sequence was obtained from a human donor who donated a stem cell graft to a child with acute lymphoblastic leukemia. The starting material was PBMCs from the stem cell graft donor, obtained from the stem cell graft. This chain links TRBV10-3 with TRBJ1-1, with D possibly matching TRBD1 (6 bases). The CDR3 is CAISASQGNTEAFF. The CDR3 DNA follows: TGTGCCATCAGTGCGTCACAGGGGAACACTGAAGCTTTCTTT.